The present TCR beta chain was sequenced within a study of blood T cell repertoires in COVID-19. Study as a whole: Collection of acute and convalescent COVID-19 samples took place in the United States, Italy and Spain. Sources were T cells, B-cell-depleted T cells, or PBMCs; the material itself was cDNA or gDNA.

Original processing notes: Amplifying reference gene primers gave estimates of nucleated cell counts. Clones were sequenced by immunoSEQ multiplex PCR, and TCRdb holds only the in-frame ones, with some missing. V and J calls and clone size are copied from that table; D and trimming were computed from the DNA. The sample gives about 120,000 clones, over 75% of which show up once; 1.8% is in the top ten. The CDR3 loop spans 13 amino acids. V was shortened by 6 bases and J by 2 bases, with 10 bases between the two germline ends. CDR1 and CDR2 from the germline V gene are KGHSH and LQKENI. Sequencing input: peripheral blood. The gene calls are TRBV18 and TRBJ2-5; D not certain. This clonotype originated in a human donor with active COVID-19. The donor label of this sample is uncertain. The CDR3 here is CASSLDPQETQYF. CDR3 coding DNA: TGTGCCAGCTCCTTAGATCCTCAAGAGACCCAGTACTTC. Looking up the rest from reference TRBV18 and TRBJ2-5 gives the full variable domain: NAGVMQNPRHLVRRRGQEARLRCSPMKGHSHVYWYRQLPEEGLKFMVYLQKENIIDESGMPKERFSAEFPKEGPSILRIQQVVRGDSAAYFCASSLDPQETQYFGPGTRLLVL.